This entry lists 6 T cell receptor beta chains sequenced from one sample in a study of T cell responses to AZD1222 COVID-19 vaccine. Here immunoSEQ multiplex PCR was the method, and the copy in TCRdb shows in-frame clones only, minus some. Counted here are about 150,000 clones, approximately 95% occurring once; the ten biggest clones make up roughly 7.1%. Sequences were derived from peripheral blood, sampled 28 days after the second AZD1222 dose. The receptors were gathered from an adult who received the AZD1222 COVID-19 vaccine.

The chain uses TRBV24-1 and TRBJ1-5; the D gene is possibly TRBD1 (5 bases). The germline V gene has CDR1 KGHDR and CDR2 SFDVKD. This CDR3 has 14 amino acids. V was clipped by 6 bases and J by 6 bases, with 14 bases between them. CDR3 DNA sequence: TGTGCCACCAGTAATGGGGGGAAGGGTCAGCCCCAGCATTTT. The encoded protein is CATSNGGKGQPQHF.

The gene calls are TRBV28 and TRBJ1-1; D is uncertain. From germline, CDR1 is MDHEN and CDR2 SYDVKM. The V end lost 7 bases, the J end lost 0 bases, and 6 bases lay between the germline ends. This CDR3 contains 12 residues. The CDR3 sequence is CASTEMNTEAFF. CDR3 in DNA: TGTGCCAGCACTGAGATGAACACTGAAGCTTTCTTT.

This chain connects TRBV7-3 to TRBJ1-2, with a tentative D call TRBD1 (5 bases). With 8 bases removed from V and 5 bases from J, the gap between germline ends came to 9 bases. Looked up from germline, CDR1 is SGHTA and CDR2 is FQGTGA. CDR3 length: 11 amino acids. The CDR3 loop is CASSGGYGYTF. The DNA of the CDR3 is TGTGCCAGCTCGGGGGGATATGGCTACACCTTC.

This chain joins TRBV3-1 (or the pseudogene TRBV3-2) and TRBJ1-1; D not certain. CDR1 and CDR2 (germline): LGHDT, YNNKEL (reference sequence). The CDR3 extends over 14 amino acids. V was shortened by 3 bases and J by 3 bases, with 11 bases between the two germline ends. Here the CDR3 reads CASSQQIFDTEAFF. The CDR3 DNA reads TGTGCCAGCAGCCAGCAGATATTTGACACTGAAGCTTTCTTT.

V usage is TRBV11-3 and J usage is TRBJ1-2, with D unclear. CDR1 is SGHNT, CDR2 YENEEA, per germline. The CDR3 runs to 15 residues. Trimming pared 3 bases from V and 2 bases from J, leaving 13 bases between. CDR3 sequence (DNA): TGTGCCAGCAGCTTTCGGAAAGTAAGCAACTATGGCTACACCTTC. As protein: CASSFRKVSNYGYTF.

The genes are TRBV2 and TRBJ1-4; a possible D gene is TRBD1 (5 bases). This CDR3 is built from 14 residues. Germline-derived CDR1 and CDR2 are SNHLY and FYNNEI. V lost 6 bases and J 4 bases, leaving 12 bases between the germline ends. Here the CDR3 DNA reads TGTGCCAGCAGAAGGGGTTCGGGTAATGAAAAACTGTTTTTT. It yields the protein CASRRGSGNEKLFF.